These T cell receptor beta chains were read from a single sample in a study of blood T cell repertoires in COVID-19. Only in-frame clones appear in the TCRdb table, and some are missing; sequencing was by immunoSEQ multiplex PCR. The profile shows under 75,000 clones, 75% to 85% of them singletons. Sequencing input: peripheral blood. These receptors originate from a man aged 70 or older who had recovered from COVID-19. The CDR3 runs from the conserved cysteine through the conserved F or W. Fields, in order: J gene, clone size, D gene, CDR3 length, V gene, CDR3 protein, CDR3 DNA. A D gene is named only where the DNA matches it firmly. The size entry is marked missing in some rows and otherwise reads once, few, many or a size class.

>TRBJ2-7|-|-|11|TRBV7-8
CASSPAYEQYF
TGTGCCAGCAGCCCTGCCTACGAGCAGTACTTC
>TRBJ2-5|-|-|14|TRBV3-1/TRBV3-2
CASSQVASESRQYF
TGTGCCAGCAGCCAAGTCGCTAGCGAATCTCGCCAGTACTTC
>TRBJ2-3|-|TRBD1|15|TRBV5-8
CASSFDRGLTDTQYF
TGTGCCAGCAGCTTCGACAGGGGGCTAACAGATACGCAGTATTTT
>TRBJ2-6|-|-|16|TRBV7-2
CASSYQTSSGANVLTF
TGTGCCAGCAGCTACCAAACAAGCTCTGGGGCCAACGTCCTGACTTTC
>TRBJ1-6|once|-|15|TRBV6-5
CASSYSIAWDSPLHF
TGTGCCAGCAGTTACTCGATAGCGTGGGATTCACCCCTCCACTTT
>TRBJ2-1|-|-|16|TRBV3-1/TRBV3-2
CASSQDAGATYNEQFF
TGTGCCAGCAGCCAAGATGCGGGGGCCACCTACAATGAGCAGTTCTTC
>TRBJ1-1|few|TRBD1|15|TRBV7-9
CASRPRTGVSTEAFF
TGTGCCAGCAGACCCAGGACAGGGGTGAGCACTGAAGCTTTCTTT
>TRBJ2-1|few|-|14|TRBV7-2
CASSSNYRLGEQFF
TGTGCCAGCAGCTCTAACTACCGGCTAGGTGAGCAGTTCTTC
>TRBJ2-5|-|TRBD2|15|TRBV7-7
CASSWTSGFQETQYF
TGTGCCAGCAGCTGGACTAGCGGGTTCCAAGAGACCCAGTACTTC
>TRBJ2-2|-|-|15|TRBV11-2
CASSHQGSLTGELFF
TGTGCCAGCAGTCATCAGGGAAGTCTCACCGGGGAGCTGTTTTTT
>TRBJ2-2|-|TRBD2|16|TRBV5-1
CASSLSSGPNTGELFF
TGCGCCAGCAGCTTGTCTAGCGGGCCGAACACCGGGGAGCTGTTTTTT
>TRBJ2-7|-|TRBD2|15|TRBV7-2
CASSQTSGGPYEQYF
TGTGCCAGCAGTCAAACTAGCGGGGGGCCCTACGAGCAGTACTTC
>TRBJ2-1|-|TRBD2|14|TRBV11-2
CASSLIGTRNEQFF
TGTGCCAGCAGCTTAATAGGGACTAGGAATGAGCAGTTCTTC
>TRBJ2-7|-|-|13|TRBV5-1
CASSFKGMGEQYF
TGCGCCAGCAGCTTCAAGGGGATGGGCGAGCAGTACTTC
>TRBJ2-1|-|TRBD2|15|TRBV27
CASSVAGAAYNEQFF
TGTGCCAGCAGCGTAGCGGGAGCGGCCTACAATGAGCAGTTCTTC
>TRBJ1-1|-|-|17|TRBV6-2/TRBV6-3
CASSYRMAGLIITEAFF
TGTGCCAGCAGTTACAGGATGGCAGGGCTTATCATAACTGAAGCTTTCTTT
>TRBJ1-2|-|TRBD1|14|TRBV7-2
CASSLMTGSDGYTF
TGTGCCAGCAGCTTGATGACAGGGAGTGATGGCTACACCTTC
>TRBJ1-5|-|TRBD1|15|TRBV6-5
CASRGQGDSNQPQHF
TGTGCCAGCAGAGGACAGGGGGATAGCAATCAGCCCCAGCATTTT
>TRBJ2-1|-|TRBD2|15|TRBV4-3
CASSQGTSGSDEQFF
TGCGCCAGCAGCCAAGGGACTAGCGGGAGCGATGAGCAGTTCTTC
>TRBJ2-2|-|-|18|TRBV21-1
CASSKAPGTSEITGELFF
TGTGCCAGCAGCAAAGCCCCCGGGACTAGCGAGATTACCGGGGAGCTGTTTTTT
>TRBJ2-7|-|-|11|TRBV6-5
CASSSAYEQYF
TGTGCCAGCAGTTCTGCCTACGAGCAGTACTTC
>TRBJ2-1|-|-|13|TRBV29-1
CSVEQGIYNEQFF
TGCAGCGTTGAACAGGGTATTTACAATGAGCAGTTCTTC
>TRBJ2-3|-|-|20|TRBV5-8
CASSLAGFIGQLLFTDTQYF
TGTGCCAGCAGCTTGGCCGGCTTTATTGGACAGCTCCTATTCACAGATACGCAGTATTTT
>TRBJ2-1|-|TRBD2|15|TRBV11-2
CASAGLADSYNEQFF
TGTGCCAGCGCGGGACTAGCGGACTCCTACAATGAGCAGTTCTTC
>TRBJ2-7|-|TRBD2|19|TRBV5-1
CASSSGLAGAASSSYEQYF
TGCGCCAGCAGTTCTGGTCTAGCGGGAGCAGCTTCTAGCTCCTACGAGCAGTACTTC
>TRBJ2-7|-|TRBD1|19|TRBV5-5
CASSPLVSFSGTDPYEQYF
TGTGCCAGCAGCCCCCTCGTTTCCTTTTCCGGGACAGACCCCTACGAGCAGTACTTC
>TRBJ2-1|-|TRBD1|17|TRBV9
CASSVEGRGSSYNEQFF
TGTGCCAGCAGCGTAGAGGGCAGGGGGAGCTCCTACAATGAGCAGTTCTTC
>TRBJ1-4|-|-|13|TRBV10-3
CAISEGVGEKLFF
TGTGCCATCAGTGAAGGGGTGGGCGAAAAACTGTTTTTT
>TRBJ2-2|-|TRBD1|13|TRBV5-1
CASSSDRARELFF
TGCGCCAGCAGCTCAGACAGGGCCAGGGAGCTGTTTTTT
>TRBJ2-3|-|TRBD2|15|TRBV5-4
CASSLGGSGPDTQYF
TGTGCCAGCAGCTTGGGGGGTAGCGGGCCAGATACGCAGTATTTT
>TRBJ1-5|-|TRBD1|17|TRBV5-3
CARSVKRDSESNQPQHF
TGTGCCAGAAGCGTTAAACGGGACAGTGAGAGCAATCAGCCCCAGCATTTT